This T cell receptor beta chain derives from a study of blood T cell repertoires in COVID-19. The overall study: Both acute and convalescent COVID-19 samples were obtained from the United States, Italy and Spain.

This study enrolled people aged about 18 to 90 from about two dozen US geographic areas. Cohorts were assigned according to the clinical history that participants reported. Original processing methods: The authors estimated nucleated cell counts from reference gene primer amplification. TCRdb keeps only in-frame clones here, not all; method: immunoSEQ multiplex PCR. Clone size and the V and J calls come from that table; the DNA yielded D and trimming. The sample carries a few hundred thousand clones, more than 85% recorded once. The CDR3 loop spans 16 amino acids. Germline values: CDR1 LNHDA, CDR2 SQIVND (reference sequence). V was shortened by 2 bases and J by 2 bases, with 16 bases between the two germline ends.

This TCR came from a woman in her 30s who had recovered from COVID-19. Specimen: PBMCs or T cells enriched from blood (not recorded which). The chain carries TRBV19 and TRBJ2-7; D is possibly TRBD1 (6 bases). This chain's CDR3 is CASSISGVLIPYEQYF. DNA for the CDR3: TGTGCCAGTAGTATATCAGGGGTTCTAATCCCCTACGAGCAGTACTTC.